This T cell receptor beta chain was sequenced during a study of identical twins. From the 5' RACE reads, TCRdb called clonotypes with MiXCR, one entry per CDR3 protein. The table records some 660,000 distinct CDR3 sequences, 8.5% to 9% of them present only once. Trimming stripped 1 base from V and 13 bases from J, with 8 bases between. CDR3 length equals 11 residues. Germline values: CDR1 LGHDT, CDR2 YNNKEL (reference sequence). Another study also made use of these data, one on yellow fever vaccine responses in identical twins.

The rearrangement links TRBV3-1 to TRBJ2-1, with TRBD2 as a possible D gene (6 bases). The receptor comes from a woman aged 18-29 years in good health. The specimen sequenced was PBMCs. CDR3 in DNA: TGTGCCAGCAGCCAAGCGGGAGCCCAGTTCTTC. This translates into CASSQAGAQFF.